This T cell receptor beta chain was observed in a study of cytomegalovirus exposure and HLA in healthy donors (dated by TCRdb to the late 2010s). Turning to the overall study: An earlier analysis of fewer than 750 of the donors reported over 250 Gb of sequence data and 117 million unique TCR beta sequences obtained from roughly 170 million T cells. An early release covering just under 650 HLA-typed donors comprised 250 to 350 gigabases of sequencing data and roughly 86 million unique TCR sequences. Of the 398 genotyped donors, over 80% were placed in the genetic ancestry cluster associated with self-reported Caucasian donors. The study was designed to test whether signatures of past pathogen exposure could be identified by cataloging public T cell receptors. Using immunosequencing, the study profiled T cell repertoires from 640 or so subjects and related those repertoires to cytomegalovirus serostatus. Besides the first cohort of 666 subjects, a separate validation cohort made up of over 100 different subjects was used. To predict cytomegalovirus infection status, the study combined high-throughput TCR immunosequencing, statistical association of individual TCRs with disease status, and machine learning. A later analysis re-analyzed previously published TCR beta repertoires from roughly 690 donors and added high-resolution HLA genotyping to study TCR occurrence patterns. In the later analysis, no new phenotypic data were used to find candidate immune exposures; instead, reliance was placed on TCR beta sequences and their occurrence across donors. An earlier analysis of approximately 640 of the donors applied high-throughput TCR beta sequencing to assess whether each TCR beta V gene segment acted as functional or pseudogenic. Donor age, sex, ethnicity and CMV serostatus were compiled together with the repertoire data. In a later genetic analysis, genome-wide SNP genotypes for about 60% of the 666 donors were used, and that subset was treated as a discovery cohort. All discovery cohort repertoires had been generated using a single sequencing platform. Class I and class II HLA loci were covered by the typing at four-digit resolution. Typing coverage differed by locus: A, B, C, DRB1 and DQB1 were typed in roughly 620-640 donors, DQA1 in approximately 520, DPA1 in some 570, and DPB1 in around 490. Roughly 5 DR-DQ haplotypes were treated as single units for association and clustering because of strong linkage in the cohort. On average, roughly 240,000 unique TCR beta nucleotide sequences were sequenced per donor among a few hundred genotyped donors of the cohort, with about 17% of those sequences being non-productive. General conclusions and limits of the study: The earlier analysis of 587 of the donors excluded some 16 rarely observed V segments, including chromosome 9 orphons, because counts were too low. Linkage disequilibrium might explain the correlated functional status among segregating V segments, but an unknown experimental factor could not be ruled out. Compared with the approximately 600-donor mean, donors in an Asian-associated ancestry cluster had fewer N-insertions in productive TCRs, according to a later genetic analysis. The 87-base-pair reads could not distinguish some IMGT-functional V segments, including TRBV6-2 and TRBV6-3, so those segments were excluded. In a later analysis, HLA-associated TCR beta chains showed more clonal expansion and lower generation probabilities than non-associated chains that were equally common. A total of fewer than 200 TCR beta chains were listed by the study as associated with cytomegalovirus. A later analysis associated 16,951 TCR beta sequences with specific HLA alleles at a false discovery rate of 0.05. For the cohort, immune exposure information was limited to CMV serostatus. An association between a missense DCLRE1C variant and V-gene and J-gene trimming of TCR beta chains was found in a later genetic analysis and replicated in an independent cohort. Cytomegalovirus status was reported to be diagnosed by the classifier with high specificity and sensitivity in both the original and validation cohorts. In an earlier analysis of about 540 of the donors, most TCR beta V segments were observed in productive rearrangements about 90% or about 30% of the time, broadly matching IMGT annotations. In a later analysis, several top co-occurrence clusters were reported to appear linked to parvovirus B19, influenza, CMV and Epstein-Barr virus. Most CMV-associated TCR beta chains appeared to be HLA-restricted in a later analysis, and the HLA associations seemed to be driven largely by CMV exposure. Assigning TCR associations to individual alleles was difficult when HLA alleles, especially DR and DQ, strongly co-occurred. A few of the identified cytomegalovirus-associated TCR beta chains were confirmed in vitro to be specific for cytomegalovirus antigens. A further reported finding was that TCR beta sequences accurately predicted the HLA-A and HLA-B alleles for most subjects in the first cohort. A cluster of highly shared sequence variants was judged likely to be a technical artifact of the sequencing pipeline. Most TCR sequences were observed very rarely across donors, whereas some public TCRs were present in many individuals. In a later analysis, the rate of TCR association differed among HLA loci, with DRB1 alleles having the most associated TCRs and HLA-C alleles having the fewest. It was suggested by the authors that the approach could potentially be generalized to other disease states and immunological phenotypes. HLA typing was unavailable for some donors at each locus, so association tests used only the typed subset. The presence/absence analyses assumed that sequencing depth was roughly uniform across donors, and that assumption may not be true. This cohort had only TCR beta chains sequenced, and the lack of alpha or paired-chain data limited which features could be detected.

Trimming leaves V shorter by 6 bases and J shorter by 5 bases, with the junction holding 7 bases beyond the gene matches. The germline V gene provides CDR1 MNHEY and CDR2 SVGAGI. Measured from the cysteine to the phenylalanine, the CDR3 is 14 residues long. Of all the DNA, just the CDR3 is kept, 42 bases in frame from base 1. Libraries were constructed by the immunoSEQ multiplex PCR assay. A mixture of 60 forward primers for TCR Vbeta segments and 13 reverse primers for TCR Jbeta segments was used in the multiplex PCR. The CDR3 region of rearranged TCR beta genes was amplified from genomic DNA with a multiplex PCR assay. Amplified TCR beta libraries were sequenced as 87-base-pair reads on the Illumina HiSeq System. On the study's bioinformatics: Across the roughly 700 repertoires, a later analysis counted some 81 million unique TCR beta chains, around 11 million of which were shared by at least two donors. To remove PCR and sequencing errors, raw reads were error-corrected and collapsed into unique sequences using a nearest-neighbor algorithm that merged closely related sequences. Alignment of CDR3 sequences to IMGT reference sequences was used to assign V, D and J gene segments. For a sequence to be retained, at least a six-nucleotide match to both a V gene segment and a J gene segment was required. Rearrangements were called productive when the CDR3 lacked stop codons and stayed in frame with V and J; all others were non-productive. CDR3 was defined according to IMGT convention as the region running from the second conserved V-encoded cysteine to the conserved J-encoded phenylalanine. The earlier analysis of 587 of the donors excluded sequences that lacked an unambiguous match to a single V gene segment. An earlier analysis of a few hundred of the donors called V segments functional above 56.7% productive rearrangements and segregating when the between-donor standard deviation exceeded 5%. To diagnose cytomegalovirus status from the catalog of TCR beta chain sequences, a statistical classification framework was built. In a later analysis, TCR nucleotide sequences were compared against IMGT/GENE-DB human TR gene sequences so that V and J genes could be assigned. Using the TCRdist pipeline, a later analysis assigned CDR3 sequences along with most-parsimonious VDJ recombination scenarios. In a later analysis, each TCR beta chain was defined by its CDR3 amino acid sequence together with its V-gene family, and reads lacking a unique V-gene family were excluded. To address suspected cross-contamination and a sequencing artifact, a later analysis removed around 600 highly shared, low-generation-probability nucleotide sequences. In a later analysis, a clonal expansion index was calculated for each public chain from normalized within-repertoire ranks of inferred template counts. A later analysis computed generation probabilities with a VDJ recombination model fitted to out-of-frame rearrangements, and checked the results against IGoR. In a later analysis, TCR-TCR, TCR-HLA and TCR-CMV co-occurrence was scored with hypergeometric tests, and a repertoire-size bias correction was applied to TCR pairs. In a later analysis, false discovery rates were estimated by permuting HLA or CMV assignments 20 times. In a later analysis, co-occurring TCRs were grouped using DBSCAN, and TCRdist sequence similarity was added for clustering within HLA-allele-positive subsets. Repertoires with fewer than 30,000 or more than 120,000 public chains were left out of co-occurrence clustering, as were several repertoires with anomalous nucleotide sharing. The source is immuneACCESS, and TCRdb retained only in-frame sequences with V and J called. Part of the clones is not carried over; for the studies checked, unresolved V genes explain less than half of this, and the remainder is unexplained. V and J calls and clone size follow that table, whereas D and trimming were derived from the DNA. A total of over 150,000 clones appear in this sample, 60% to 80% of them only once. The top ten hold over 10% of the sample.

The cohort consisted of fewer than 700 healthy bone marrow donors. All cohort members were sampled while nominally healthy, although unrecorded immune exposures were likely present. The donor tested CMV seropositive and was one of the 289 seropositive cohort members. A peripheral blood sample was collected from each donor, and TCR beta sequencing was performed on peripheral blood mononuclear cells. The Qiagen DNeasy Blood Extraction Kit was used to extract genomic DNA from the blood cell samples. About this clone itself: The clone's antigen remains unknown. Within one base of it there is no much larger clone, and no base qualities were kept.

This sequence originates from a man aged 30 to 45 in good health and CMV-seropositive. The V gene is TRBV6-5 and the J gene is TRBJ2-1; the junction holds 7 bases that match TRBD2. The material sequenced was PBMCs. The CDR3 in this case is CASSLGRDHNEQFF. The DNA is as follows: TGTGCCAGCAGCTTAGGGAGGGACCACAATGAGCAGTTCTTC.